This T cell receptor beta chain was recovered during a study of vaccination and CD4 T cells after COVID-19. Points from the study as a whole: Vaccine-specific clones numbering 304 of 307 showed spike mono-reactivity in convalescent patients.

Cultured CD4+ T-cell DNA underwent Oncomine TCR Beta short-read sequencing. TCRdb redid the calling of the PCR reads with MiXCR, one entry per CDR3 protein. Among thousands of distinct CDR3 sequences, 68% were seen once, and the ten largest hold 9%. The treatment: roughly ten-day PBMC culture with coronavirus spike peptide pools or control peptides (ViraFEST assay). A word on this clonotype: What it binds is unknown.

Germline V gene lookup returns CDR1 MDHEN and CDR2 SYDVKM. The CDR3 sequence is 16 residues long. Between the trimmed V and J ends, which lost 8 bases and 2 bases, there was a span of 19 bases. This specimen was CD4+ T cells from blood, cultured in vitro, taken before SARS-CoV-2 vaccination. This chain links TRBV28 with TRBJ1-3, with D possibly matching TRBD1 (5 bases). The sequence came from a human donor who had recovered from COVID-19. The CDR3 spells CASLPSPWGAGNTIYF. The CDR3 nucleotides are TGTGCCAGCCTACCTTCCCCCTGGGGGGCTGGAAACACCATATATTTT.